The TCR beta chain described here comes from a study of cytomegalovirus exposure and HLA in healthy donors. Regarding the study as a whole: CMV antigen specificity was confirmed in vitro for a few CMV-associated chains.

Points on this clone: The antigen remains unidentified.

Repertoires were generated with immunoSEQ multiplex PCR, while TCRdb's copy carries only in-frame clones and drops some. Among 120,000 or so clones, approximately 89% were seen once, and the ten largest hold 1.5% to 2%. Germline assignment: CDR1 SGHRS and CDR2 YFSETQ. The CDR3 is made up of 15 amino acids. V was pared by 0 bases and J by 4 bases, with 6 bases of the junction left unmatched. This chain connects TRBV5-1 to TRBJ1-1; 7 bases match TRBD1. Sequenced input: PBMCs. This clonotype was sampled from a woman aged 18-35 years in good health and CMV-seronegative. CDR3: CASSLVDAGGTEAFF. The CDR3 bases are TGCGCCAGCAGCTTGGTGGATGCAGGGGGCACTGAAGCTTTCTTT.